Listed here are 14 T cell receptor beta chains from one sample, sequenced in a study of beta chain features in type 1 diabetes. The whole isolated RNA underwent reverse transcription, so sequencing captured expressed TCRB transcripts. The table came from immunoSEQ multiplex PCR; TCRdb's copy has only in-frame clones and leaves some out. The table records about 370,000 clones, approximately 16% of them present only once. The sample consisted of naive CD4+ T cells from blood. These receptors originate from a woman in her late teens or twenties in good health.

The CDR3 sequence is CAWSVQGGRQPQHF. CDR3 DNA sequence: TGTGCCTGGAGTGTACAAGGGGGCAGACAGCCCCAGCATTTT. The genes are TRBV30 and TRBJ1-5; 7 nucleotides agree with TRBD1. J lost 7 bases, V lost 0 bases, and 6 bases had no gene match. This CDR3 comprises 14 residues. The germline gives CDR1 GTSNPN, CDR2 SVGIG (reference sequence).

The V gene is TRBV30, the J gene TRBJ2-7, with D possibly matching TRBD1 (5 bases). The CDR3 covers 12 residues. Germline-derived CDR1 and CDR2 are GTSNPN and SVGIG (reference sequence). V gave up 7 bases and J gave up 0 bases, with 10 bases separating them. The CDR3 DNA follows: TGTGCCTCCCTTGGGGCCTCCTACGAGCAGTACTTC. This sequence encodes CASLGASYEQYF.

The chain has TRBV6-6 and TRBJ2-3, with a tentative D call TRBD1 (6 bases). The germline V gene encodes CDR1 MNHNY and CDR2 SVGAGI (reference sequence). The V and J ends lost 9 bases and 0 bases respectively, with 16 bases between them. This CDR3 has 15 amino acids. CDR3 coding DNA: TGTGCCAGTACATGGGGGCAGCCTAGCACAGATACGCAGTATTTT. Translating it yields CASTWGQPSTDTQYF.

This clone occurred once. The chain combines TRBV28 with TRBJ2-5, with 10 bases identical to TRBD1. The ends lost 2 bases at V and 2 bases at J; junction bases unmatched: 5. Germline CDR1 reads MDHEN; CDR2 reads SYDVKM. The CDR3 totals 16 residues. The CDR3, as DNA: TGTGCCAGCAGTTTAGTCGGGACAGGGGATCAAGAGACCCAGTACTTC. Its translation: CASSLVGTGDQETQYF. The variable domain in full, with the rest retrieved from reference TRBV28 and TRBJ2-5, is DVKVTQSSRYLVKRTGEKVFLECVQDMDHENMFWYRQDPGLGLRLIYFSYDVKMKEKGDIPEGYSVSREKKERFSLILESASTNQTSMYLCASSLVGTGDQETQYFGPGTRLLVL.

This clone has only a few counts. DNA for the CDR3: TGTGCCAGCAGGGAACTAGCGCCTCGCACAGATACGCAGTATTTT. Its translation: CASRELAPRTDTQYF. This chain links TRBV6-5 with TRBJ2-3, with 7 bases that match TRBD2. Germline CDR1 and CDR2: MNHEY and SVGAGI. V shed 6 bases and J 1 base; nucleotides not matched to a gene: 7. The CDR3 loop spans 15 amino acids.

The chain links TRBV25-1 to TRBJ1-2; D remains unclear. The CDR3 sequence is 13 residues long. Germline V lookup: CDR1 MGHDK, CDR2 SYGVNS. Trimming cost V 4 bases and J 4 bases, with 10 bases left between them. CDR3 nucleotide sequence: TGTGCCAGCAGTGGTGACAATCTCTATGGCTACACCTTC. It yields the protein CASSGDNLYGYTF.

In this sample, this clone turned up a few times. The chain joins TRBV7-2 to TRBJ2-3; 13 positions agree with TRBD2. With 2 bases clipped from V and 3 bases from J, the junction kept 5 bases outside the gene matches. The CDR3 consists of 17 residues. CDR1 SGHTA and CDR2 FQGNSA come from the germline V gene. The DNA of the CDR3 is TGTGCCAGCAGCTTATCCGGACTAGCGGGAGTTACAGATACGCAGTATTTT. This codes for CASSLSGLAGVTDTQYF.

The gene calls are TRBV4-3 and TRBJ2-7; the match to TRBD1 covers 9 bases. The length of the CDR3 is 16 residues. V lost 3 bases, J lost 1 base, and 7 bases stayed unmatched. CDR1 LGHNA and CDR2 YSLEER come from the germline V gene. The chain's CDR3 is CASSQEPGQGSYEQYF. The CDR3 nucleotides are TGCGCCAGCAGCCAGGAACCGGGACAGGGATCCTACGAGCAGTACTTC.

V and J are TRBV11-2 and TRBJ2-7, with D possibly matching TRBD2 (5 bases). The V end was cut by 4 bases, the J end by 4 bases, with 11 bases between. There are 13 residues in the CDR3. Germline CDR1 is SGHAT and CDR2 is FQNNGV. In DNA form, the CDR3 reads TGTGCCAGCAGCTCCCCTAGCAGATACGAGCAGTACTTC. Protein sequence: CASSSPSRYEQYF. Variable domain in full (rest from reference TRBV11-2 and TRBJ2-7): EAGVAQSPRYKIIEKRQSVAFWCNPISGHATLYWYQQILGQGPKLLIQFQNNGVVDDSQLPKDRFSAERLKGVDSTLKIQPAKLEDSAVYLCASSSPSRYEQYFGPGTRLTVT.

The rearrangement uses TRBV19 and TRBJ2-1, with TRBD2 matching 15 bases. Trimming removed 7 bases from V and 9 bases from J; junction bases left unmatched: 13. CDR3 size: 17 residues. CDR1 is LNHDA, CDR2 SQIVND, per germline (reference sequence). CDR3 sequence (DNA): TGTGCCAGTATGGGACTAGCGGGAGGAGAGTCGTCTGGTGAGCAGTTCTTC. As protein: CASMGLAGGESSGEQFF.

This clone came up a few times. V usage is TRBV5-1 and J usage is TRBJ1-1; the D is unclear. Looked up from germline, CDR1 is SGHRS and CDR2 is YFSETQ. The CDR3 length is 12 residues. The ends were cut back, 3 bases at V and 4 bases at J, with 7 bases in the middle. In nucleotides, the CDR3 is TGCGCCAGCAGCTCGGTCGGCACTGAAGCTTTCTTT. This encodes CASSSVGTEAFF. The full variable domain, completed using reference TRBV5-1 and TRBJ1-1, is KAGVTQTPRYLIKTRGQQVTLSCSPISGHRSVSWYQQTPGQGLQFLFEYFSETQRNKGNFPGRFSGRQFSNSRSEMNVSTLELGDSALYLCASSSVGTEAFFGQGTRLTVV.

This clone has more than one count but fewer than ten. The chain joins TRBV5-4 to TRBJ2-1, with D perhaps matching TRBD2 (6 bases). The CDR3 totals 18 residues. Germline CDR1 is SGHNT and CDR2 is YYREEE (reference sequence). The V end lost 2 bases, the J end lost 2 bases, and 20 bases lay between the germline ends. The DNA of the CDR3 is TGTGCCAGCAGCTTTGACGGGAGAGGAATCTCCCCCTACAATGAGCAGTTCTTC. The encoded protein is CASSFDGRGISPYNEQFF.

There are a few counts of this clone. This same CDR3 is encoded by further DNA sequences in the sample. The CDR3: CAWSVLYEQYF. The CDR3 DNA follows: TGTGCCTGGAGTGTACTGTACGAGCAGTACTTC. This chain uses TRBV30 with TRBJ2-7; D is unresolved. This CDR3 spans 11 amino acids. Germline loops: CDR1 GTSNPN, CDR2 SVGIG (reference sequence). V was clipped by 0 bases and J by 4 bases, with 4 bases between them.

A few counts support this clone. J is TRBJ2-6 and V is TRBV6-6; a possible D gene is TRBD1 (5 bases). The V end was cut by 0 bases, the J end by 3 bases, with 9 bases between. The CDR3 is 16 amino acids. CDR1 MNHNY and CDR2 SVGAGI come from the germline V gene (reference sequence). The CDR3 loop reads CASSYSKGDGANVLTF. CDR3 bases: TGTGCCAGCAGTTACTCGAAAGGGGATGGGGCCAACGTCCTGACTTTC.